Detailed here is one T cell receptor beta chain. The data are from a study of blood T cell repertoires in COVID-19. As for the study in general: Samples taken during acute and convalescent COVID-19 were collected in the United States, Italy and Spain.

TCRdb's table, derived via immunoSEQ multiplex PCR, lists solely in-frame clones and lacks some. The repertoire holds some 260,000 clones, with 75% to 90% as singletons. The CDR3 has 14 amino acids. V shed 3 bases and J 4 bases; nucleotides not matched to a gene: 6. Per germline, CDR1 GTSNPN and CDR2 SVGIG (reference sequence). The source material was peripheral blood. The V and J genes are TRBV30 and TRBJ1-2; 9 bases are shared with TRBD1. The clonotype was recovered from a woman in her sixties or seventies with COVID-19, enrolled during active disease. In DNA form, the CDR3 reads TGTGCCTGGAGGTTGACAGGGGGAGTCTATGGCTACACCTTC. It yields the protein CAWRLTGGVYGYTF.